This T cell receptor beta chain was retrieved from a study of T cells in Graves' hyperthyroidism and ophthalmopathy. RNA transcripts were the template for amplifying TCR beta CDR3 regions. The TCR CDR3 was amplified in a first-round RT-PCR using the HTBI primer set. TCRdb re-called the multiplex PCR reads through MiXCR, storing one row per CDR3 protein. The sample has 380,000 or so distinct CDR3 sequences, around 14% seen once; the top ten hold roughly 25%. CDR1 is DFQATT, CDR2 SNEGSKA, per germline (reference sequence). CDR3 size: 13 residues. The J segment lost 2 bases and the V segment lost 5 bases, leaving 0 bases of the junction unmatched. Graves' hyperthyroidism was deemed stable given no ophthalmopathy progression within 18 months.

The sequenced sample consisted of blood. The TCR sequence derives from a woman aged 30 to 39 with Graves' hyperthyroidism. The chain combines TRBV20-1 with TRBJ2-7; 13 bases fit TRBD2. In nucleotides, the CDR3 is TGCAGTGCTGGGACTAGCGGGACCTACGAGCAGTACTTC. This sequence encodes CSAGTSGTYEQYF.